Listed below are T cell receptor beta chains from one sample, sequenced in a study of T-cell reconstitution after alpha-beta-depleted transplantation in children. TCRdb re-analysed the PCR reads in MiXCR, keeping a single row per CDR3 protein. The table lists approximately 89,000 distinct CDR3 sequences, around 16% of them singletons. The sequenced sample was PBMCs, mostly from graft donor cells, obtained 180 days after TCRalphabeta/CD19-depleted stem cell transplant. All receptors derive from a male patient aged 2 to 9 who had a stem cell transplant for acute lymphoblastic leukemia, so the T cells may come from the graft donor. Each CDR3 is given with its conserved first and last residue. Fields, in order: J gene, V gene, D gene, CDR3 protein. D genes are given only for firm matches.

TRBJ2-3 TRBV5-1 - CASSLGKAGKDTQYF
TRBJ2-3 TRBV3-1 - CASSQGTGQDTQYF
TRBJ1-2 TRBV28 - CASYEEGPVLRDGYTF
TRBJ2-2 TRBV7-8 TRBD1 CASSSAARGHGGELFF
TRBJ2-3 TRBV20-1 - CSARPTWRSFGGLSTDTQYF
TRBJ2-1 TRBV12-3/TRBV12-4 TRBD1 CASKGDRAYNEQFF
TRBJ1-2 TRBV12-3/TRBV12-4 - CASSLDRPYGYTF
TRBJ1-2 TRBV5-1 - CASSLFSGPNYGYTF
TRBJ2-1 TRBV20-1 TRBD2 CSAPPGLASNEQFF
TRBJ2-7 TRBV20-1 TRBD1 CSARDLGQGSYEQYF
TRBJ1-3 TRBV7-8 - CASSPSTSTSSGNTIYF
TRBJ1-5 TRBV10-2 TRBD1 CASSLTTGDLNQPQHF
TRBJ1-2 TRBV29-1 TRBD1 CSGGTGGGYTF
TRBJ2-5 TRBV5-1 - CASSLFGEETQYF
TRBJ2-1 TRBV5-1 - CASSSYRDSYNEQFF
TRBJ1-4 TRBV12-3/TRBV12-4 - CASSPSQGANEKLFF
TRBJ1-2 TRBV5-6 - CASSSGRGNYGYTF
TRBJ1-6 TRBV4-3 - CASRTGRNSPLHF
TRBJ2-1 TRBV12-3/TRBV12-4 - CASSPRPGGPYNEQFF
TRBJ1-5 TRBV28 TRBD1 CASSFRGAGPQHF
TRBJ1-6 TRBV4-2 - CASSQDTGAGSPLHF
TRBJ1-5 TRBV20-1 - CSAIIEPGHLSNQPQHF
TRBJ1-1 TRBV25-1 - CASSDPWNTEAFF
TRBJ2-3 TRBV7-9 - CASSRGTLDTDTQYF
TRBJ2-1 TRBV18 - CASSPKRTNYNEQFF
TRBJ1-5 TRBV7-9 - CASSADYLNQPQHF
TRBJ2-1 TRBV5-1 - CASSLQQGRSDEQFF
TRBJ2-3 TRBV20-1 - CSAGPRVGTQYF
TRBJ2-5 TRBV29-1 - CSVVLKETQYF
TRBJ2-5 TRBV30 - CAWSVLGVPNQETQYF